This T cell receptor (beta chain) was captured in a study of CD8+CD57+ T cells in acquired aplastic anemia. Study-wide background: Sorting CD4+ and CD8+ cells gave DNA averaging approximately 3 ug.

All sequencing subjects had displayed CD8+CD57+ cell expansion on flow cytometry. Severe acquired aplastic anemia was the diagnosis recorded for all patients. Patients had not yet gotten any therapy when their blood was taken for sampling. According to the study, genomic DNA was the template for TCR beta VDJ and CDR3 profiling. Using its own MiXCR run on the reads, TCRdb lists one record per CDR3 protein. This sample has approximately 98,000 distinct CDR3 sequences; 65% to 70% occur once, and the top ten carry around three fifths. Trimming removed 2 bases from V and 2 bases from J, with 18 bases in between. Germline lookup yields CDR1 SGDLS and CDR2 YYNGEE. The CDR3 is made up of 17 amino acids.

The origin of this receptor is a human donor with aplastic anemia. The chain combines TRBV9 with TRBJ2-3, with D possibly matching TRBD2 (6 bases). Input material: sorted CD4+, CD8+, or CD8+CD57+ T cells (not recorded which) from PBMCs. The CDR3 loop reads CASSVRTIGLTTDTQYF. In DNA form, the CDR3 reads TGTGCCAGCAGCGTCCGGACCATTGGACTAACCACAGATACGCAGTATTTT.